A single sample gave rise to the 18 T cell receptor beta chains below, sequenced in a study of human T cells and chemical hapten exposure. TCRdb recomputed calls from the RACE reads with MiXCR, one row per CDR3 protein. The sample lists 110,000 to 150,000 distinct CDR3 sequences; 12% were seen once. Indicated time point: patch test 2, 6 weeks after DPC sensitization. The treatment: therapeutic diphenylcyclopropenone sensitization with weekly scalp DPC. The sequenced sample was whole blood, obtained in connection with sensitization to the hapten diphenylcyclopropenone (DPC). These receptors all come from a woman aged 50 to 60 with alopecia areata. Some clones in this sample may be carry-over from other donors' samples.

The chain is built from TRBV29-1 and TRBJ2-2, with TRBD1 as a possible D gene (8 bases). Germline CDR1 is SQVTM and CDR2 is ANQGSEA. Trimming stripped 7 bases from V and 6 bases from J, with 15 bases between. This CDR3 is built from 13 residues. Here the CDR3 DNA reads TGCAGCGCGGGGGGACAGGTCCCCGGGGAGCTGTTTTTT. This sequence encodes CSAGGQVPGELFF.

This clonotype came up many times. The gene calls are TRBV20-1 and TRBJ1-5, with D hard to call. This CDR3 has 16 residues. Germline CDR1 DFQATT, CDR2 SNEGSKA (reference sequence). V was pared by 1 base and J by 0 bases, with 13 bases between. In DNA form, the CDR3 reads TGCAGTGCTAGAGGTGGGTCAGGTCGTAGCAATCAGCCCCAGCATTTT. Translated, it gives CSARGGSGRSNQPQHF.

The table lists this clonotype with a few counts. The chain uses TRBV7-3 and TRBJ1-1; D gene ambiguous. CDR3 length: 13 residues. Germline lookup yields CDR1 SGHTA and CDR2 FQGTGA. Between the trimmed V and J ends, which lost 5 bases and 5 bases, there was a span of 12 bases. DNA for the CDR3: TGTGCCAGCAGCGCCGCCCTGGCGACTGAAGCTTTCTTT. The encoded protein is CASSAALATEAFF.

The chain employs TRBV7-9 and TRBJ2-5, with a tentative D call TRBD2 (6 bases). V was trimmed by 2 bases and J by 1 base, leaving 8 bases between them. Germline CDR1 SEHNR, CDR2 FQNEAQ (reference sequence). This CDR3 comprises 14 residues. CDR3 protein: CASSLKGGQETQYF. The CDR3 region has the DNA TGTGCCAGCAGCTTAAAGGGAGGCCAAGAGACCCAGTACTTC.

V gene TRBV5-4 combines with J gene TRBJ2-1; D is possibly TRBD2 (6 bases). Germline CDR1 SGHNT, CDR2 YYREEE (reference sequence). V was trimmed by 4 bases and J by 2 bases, leaving 13 bases between them. The CDR3 is 15 residues long. The DNA for the CDR3 is TGTGCCAGCAGCCCCAAGGCTAGCGCCTACAATGAGCAGTTCTTC. Translating gives CASSPKASAYNEQFF.

The chain joins TRBV14 to TRBJ2-5, with 8 bases matching TRBD2. CDR3 length: 15 amino acids. With 0 bases clipped from V and 6 bases from J, the junction kept 6 bases outside the gene matches. The V gene's germline CDR1 is SGHDN and CDR2 FVKESK. The CDR3 DNA reads TGTGCCAGCAGCCAAGATCCGGGAGGGTGGCAGACCCAGTACTTC. Its translation is CASSQDPGGWQTQYF.

The rearrangement joins TRBV12-3 or TRBV12-4 to TRBJ2-2, with 10 bases fitting TRBD2. V was pared by 8 bases and J by 6 bases, with 6 bases of the junction left unmatched. This CDR3 has 14 residues. The DNA of the CDR3 is TGTGCCAGCGGAGCTAGCGGGAGCGCCGGGGAGCTGTTTTTT. It translates to CASGASGSAGELFF.

There are a few counts of this clonotype. The V and J genes are TRBV5-1 and TRBJ2-1, with D hard to call. The V gene lost 4 bases and the J gene lost 8 bases, with 19 bases spanning the gap. The V gene's germline CDR1 is SGHRS and CDR2 YFSETQ. This CDR3 comprises 15 residues. Written as DNA, the CDR3 is TGCGCCAGCAGCGTAGGGCGCAGTGGGGTCGATGAGCAGTTCTTC. It is translated as CASSVGRSGVDEQFF.

A few counts support this clonotype. The V and J genes are TRBV29-1 and TRBJ1-1, with D possibly matching TRBD1 (6 bases). Trimming took 6 bases from V and 4 from J, leaving 12 bases between them. This CDR3 is built from 12 residues. CDR1 and CDR2 (germline): SQVTM, ANQGSEA. This chain's CDR3 is CSVGARGTEAFF. The CDR3 DNA is TGCAGCGTGGGGGCCAGGGGCACTGAAGCTTTCTTT.

The gene calls are TRBV12-3 or TRBV12-4 and TRBJ2-1; the match to TRBD2 covers 8 bases. J was trimmed by 7 bases and V by 7 bases; bases with no gene match: 6. The CDR3 has 13 amino acids. CDR3 bases: TGTGCCAGCACCAGCGGGAGTGTTAATGAGCAGTTCTTC. This gives the protein CASTSGSVNEQFF.

The chain joins TRBV5-6 to TRBJ2-5; D remains unclear. V was clipped by 1 base and J by 4 bases, with 8 bases between them. The germline gives CDR1 SGHDT, CDR2 YYEEEE. The length of the CDR3 is 13 residues. CDR3 sequence: CASSLSPGETQYF. CDR3 bases: TGTGCCAGCAGCTTGAGCCCGGGAGAGACCCAGTACTTC.

This chain joins TRBV12-3 or TRBV12-4 and TRBJ2-7; 9 bases align to TRBD1. The CDR3 covers 14 residues. With 5 bases clipped from V and 5 bases from J, the junction kept 7 bases outside the gene matches. The CDR3 sequence is CASSPRDRDHEQYF. The CDR3 DNA reads as TGTGCCAGCAGTCCCCGGGACAGGGATCACGAGCAGTACTTC.

This clonotype was picked up a small number of times. The chain carries TRBV27 and TRBJ1-3, with 8 bases identical to TRBD1. The germline V gene has CDR1 MNHEY and CDR2 SMNVEV (reference sequence). CDR3 length: 15 residues. The J segment lost 6 bases and the V segment lost 6 bases, leaving 10 bases of the junction unmatched. For the CDR3, the DNA is TGTGCCAGCAGCTTACGCAGGGGGCTTGAAAACACCATATATTTT. Residues: CASSLRRGLENTIYF.

The table lists this clonotype with a few counts. The chain uses TRBV10-3 and TRBJ2-7; no firm D call. This CDR3 comprises 16 residues. Germline CDR1 and CDR2: ENHRY and SYGVKD. V lost 0 bases, J lost 5 bases, and 17 bases lay in between. This CDR3 is CAISESSGRSVDEQYF. CDR3 nucleotide sequence: TGTGCCATCAGTGAGTCGTCAGGCCGGTCCGTCGACGAGCAGTACTTC.

The table lists this clonotype with a few counts. The J gene is TRBJ1-2, the V gene TRBV6-1; D not certain. V gave up 1 base and J gave up 0 bases, with 15 bases separating them. The CDR3 spans 17 residues. CDR1 MNHNS and CDR2 SASEGT come from the germline V gene. CDR3 sequence: CASSEGLGPHPNYGYTF. CDR3 sequence (DNA): TGTGCCAGCAGTGAAGGGCTGGGCCCACACCCTAACTATGGCTACACCTTC.

This clonotype was counted between two and nine times. The V call is TRBV19, the J call TRBJ1-2, with 9 bases identical to TRBD1. Germline-derived CDR1 and CDR2 are LNHDA and SQIVND (reference sequence). J gave up 5 bases and V 9 bases, and 13 bases lay outside the gene matches. This CDR3 region has 15 residues. CDR3 sequence: CASISPVGQGYGYTF. Written as DNA, the CDR3 is TGTGCCAGCATCTCCCCGGTCGGACAGGGGTATGGCTACACCTTC.

This clonotype was detected ten times or more. The chain links TRBV30 to TRBJ2-7; D perhaps matches TRBD1 (5 bases). CDR1 and CDR2 (germline): GTSNPN, SVGIG (reference sequence). CDR3 size: 13 residues. V lost 4 bases and J 4 bases, leaving 14 bases between the germline ends. The CDR3 nucleotides read TGTGCCTGGACCATCCCAGGGTGGTACGAGCAGTACTTC. It is translated as CAWTIPGWYEQYF.

V usage is TRBV29-1 and J usage is TRBJ1-1, with D unclear. Trimming removed 4 bases at V and 8 bases at J, with 8 bases between. The CDR3 is made up of 10 amino acids. Germline lookup yields CDR1 SQVTM and CDR2 ANQGSEA. CDR3 DNA: TGCAGCGTTGCACAAAACGAAGCTTTCTTT. It encodes CSVAQNEAFF.